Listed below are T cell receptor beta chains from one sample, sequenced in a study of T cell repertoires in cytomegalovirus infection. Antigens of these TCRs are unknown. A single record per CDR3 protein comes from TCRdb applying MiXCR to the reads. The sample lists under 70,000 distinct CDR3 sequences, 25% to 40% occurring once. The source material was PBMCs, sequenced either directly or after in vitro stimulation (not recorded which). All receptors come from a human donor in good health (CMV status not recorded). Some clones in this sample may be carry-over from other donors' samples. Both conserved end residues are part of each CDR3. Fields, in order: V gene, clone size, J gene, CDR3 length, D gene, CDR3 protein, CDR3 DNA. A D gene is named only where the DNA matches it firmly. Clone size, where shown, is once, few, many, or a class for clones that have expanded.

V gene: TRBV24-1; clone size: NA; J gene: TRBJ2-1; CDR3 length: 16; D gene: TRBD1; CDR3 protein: CATSSQRDRVDNEQFF; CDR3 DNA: TGTGCCACCAGTTCGCAACGGGACAGGGTCGACAATGAGCAGTTCTTC
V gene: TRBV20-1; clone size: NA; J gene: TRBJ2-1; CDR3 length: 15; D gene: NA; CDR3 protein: CSARDHVRGLNEQFF; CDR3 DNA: TGCAGTGCTAGAGATCACGTTAGGGGACTCAATGAGCAGTTCTTC
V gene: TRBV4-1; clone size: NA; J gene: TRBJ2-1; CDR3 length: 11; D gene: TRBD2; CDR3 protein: CASSQGAGEFF; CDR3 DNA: TGCGCCAGCAGCCAAGGGGCGGGGGAGTTCTTC
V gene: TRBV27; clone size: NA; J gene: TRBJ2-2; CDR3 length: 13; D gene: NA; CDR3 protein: CASSLWGTGELFF; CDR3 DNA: TGTGCCAGCAGTTTATGGGGGACCGGGGAGCTGTTTTTT
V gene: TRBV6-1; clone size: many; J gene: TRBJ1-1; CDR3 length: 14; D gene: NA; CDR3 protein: CAIRRPGLNTEAFF; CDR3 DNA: TGTGCTATCCGAAGGCCAGGGTTGAACACTGAAGCTTTCTTT
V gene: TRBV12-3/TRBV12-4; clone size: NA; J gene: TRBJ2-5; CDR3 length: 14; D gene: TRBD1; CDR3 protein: CASSSTGVQETQYF; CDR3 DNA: TGTGCCAGCAGCTCGACAGGGGTCCAAGAGACCCAGTACTTC
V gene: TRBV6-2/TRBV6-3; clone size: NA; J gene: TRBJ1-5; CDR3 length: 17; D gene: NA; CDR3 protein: CASSYSAGAPSNQPQHF; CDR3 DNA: TGTGCCAGCAGTTACTCGGCGGGGGCTCCCTCCAATCAGCCCCAGCATTTT
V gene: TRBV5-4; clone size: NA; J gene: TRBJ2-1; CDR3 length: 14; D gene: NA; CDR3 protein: CASNTQGGYNEQFF; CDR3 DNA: TGTGCCAGCAACACTCAGGGTGGCTACAATGAGCAGTTCTTC
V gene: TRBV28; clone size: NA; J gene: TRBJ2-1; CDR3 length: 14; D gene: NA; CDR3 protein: CASSQGGTYNEQFF; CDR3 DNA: TGTGCCAGCAGTCAAGGGGGTACCTACAATGAGCAGTTCTTC
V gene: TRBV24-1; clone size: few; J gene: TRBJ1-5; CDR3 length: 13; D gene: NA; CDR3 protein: CATSDAAYQPQHF; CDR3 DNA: TGTGCCACCAGTGATGCGGCTTATCAGCCCCAGCATTTT
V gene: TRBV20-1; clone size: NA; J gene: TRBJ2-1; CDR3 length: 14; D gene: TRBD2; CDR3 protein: CSVAGGHVGNEQFF; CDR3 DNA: TGCAGTGTTGCGGGGGGGCATGTTGGGAATGAGCAGTTCTTC
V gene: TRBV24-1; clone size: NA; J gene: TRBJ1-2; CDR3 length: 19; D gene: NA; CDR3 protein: CATSDSGPSSGPRNYGYTF; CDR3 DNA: TGTGCCACCAGTGATTCTGGGCCCTCCTCAGGGCCCCGTAACTATGGCTACACCTTC
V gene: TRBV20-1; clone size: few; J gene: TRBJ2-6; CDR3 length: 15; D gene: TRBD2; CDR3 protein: CSAGLANSGANVLTF; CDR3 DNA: TGCAGTGCCGGACTAGCGAACTCTGGGGCCAACGTCCTGACTTTC
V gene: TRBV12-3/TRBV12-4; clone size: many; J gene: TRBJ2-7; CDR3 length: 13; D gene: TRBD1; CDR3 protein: CASSLNRGHEQYF; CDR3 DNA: TGTGCCAGCAGTTTAAACAGGGGGCACGAGCAGTACTTC
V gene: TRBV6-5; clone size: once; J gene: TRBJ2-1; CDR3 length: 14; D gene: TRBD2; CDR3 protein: CATGRGGPYNEQFF; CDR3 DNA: TGTGCCACCGGGAGGGGGGGCCCGTACAATGAGCAGTTCTTC
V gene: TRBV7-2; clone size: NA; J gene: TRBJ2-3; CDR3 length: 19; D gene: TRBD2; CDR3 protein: CASSHSPWSSGFRTDTQYF; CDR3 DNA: TGTGCCAGCAGCCATAGCCCCTGGTCTAGCGGGTTCCGCACAGATACGCAGTATTTT
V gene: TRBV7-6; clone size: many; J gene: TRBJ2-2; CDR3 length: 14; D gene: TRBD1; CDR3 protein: CASSPQGAGGELFF; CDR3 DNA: TGTGCCAGCAGCCCCCAGGGGGCCGGCGGGGAGCTGTTTTTT
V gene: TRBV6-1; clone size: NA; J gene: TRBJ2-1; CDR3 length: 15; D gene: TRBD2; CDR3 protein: CASSGGLAVYNEQFF; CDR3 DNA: TGTGCCAGCAGTGGGGGACTAGCGGTCTACAATGAGCAGTTCTTC
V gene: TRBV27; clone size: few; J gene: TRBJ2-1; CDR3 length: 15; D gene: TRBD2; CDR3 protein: CASSISGSSYNEQFF; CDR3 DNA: TGTGCCAGCAGTATTAGCGGGAGCTCCTACAATGAGCAGTTCTTC
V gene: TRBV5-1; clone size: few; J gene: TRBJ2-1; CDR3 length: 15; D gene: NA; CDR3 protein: CASSLGAAPYNEQFF; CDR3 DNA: TGCGCCAGCAGCTTGGGAGCGGCCCCCTACAATGAGCAGTTCTTC
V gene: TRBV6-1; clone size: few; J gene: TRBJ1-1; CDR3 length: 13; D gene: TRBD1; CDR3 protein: CASSKTGIAEAFF; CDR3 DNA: TGTGCCAGCAGTAAGACAGGGATCGCTGAAGCTTTCTTT
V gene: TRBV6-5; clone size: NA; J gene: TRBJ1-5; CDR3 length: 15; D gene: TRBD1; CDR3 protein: CASRTLTGGGQPQHF; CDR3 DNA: TGTGCCAGCAGAACCCTGACAGGGGGCGGTCAGCCCCAGCATTTT
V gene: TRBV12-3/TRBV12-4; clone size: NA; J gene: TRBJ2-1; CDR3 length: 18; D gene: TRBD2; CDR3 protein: CASSSGRELAGAYNEQFF; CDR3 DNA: TGTGCCAGCAGTTCGGGGAGGGAACTAGCGGGGGCCTACAATGAGCAGTTCTTC
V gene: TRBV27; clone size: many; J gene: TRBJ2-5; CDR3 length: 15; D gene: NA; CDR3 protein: CASSRGTRNQETQYF; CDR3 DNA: TGTGCCAGCAGTCGCGGGACGCGGAACCAAGAGACCCAGTACTTC
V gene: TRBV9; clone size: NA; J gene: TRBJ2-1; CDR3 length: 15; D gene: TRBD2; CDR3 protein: CASSLSSGLDNEQFF; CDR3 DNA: TGTGCCAGCAGTCTCTCTTCGGGACTAGACAATGAGCAGTTCTTC
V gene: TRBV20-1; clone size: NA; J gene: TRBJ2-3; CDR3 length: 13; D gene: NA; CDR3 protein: CSAIGGPGDTQYF; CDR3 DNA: TGCAGTGCCATAGGGGGGCCGGGAGATACGCAGTATTTT
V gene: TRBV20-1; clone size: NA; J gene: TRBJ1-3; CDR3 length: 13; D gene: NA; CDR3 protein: CSATVDGGNTIYF; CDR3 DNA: TGCAGTGCTACCGTGGACGGAGGAAACACCATATATTTT
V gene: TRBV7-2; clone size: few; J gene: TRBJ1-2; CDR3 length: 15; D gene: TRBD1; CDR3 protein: CASSRGQGITYGYTF; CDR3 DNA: TGTGCCAGCAGCCGTGGACAGGGGATTACCTATGGCTACACCTTC
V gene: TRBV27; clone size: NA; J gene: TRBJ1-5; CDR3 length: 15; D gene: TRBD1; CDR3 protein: CASSPGTVKNQPQHF; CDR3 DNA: TGTGCCAGCAGCCCTGGGACAGTTAAAAATCAGCCCCAGCATTTT
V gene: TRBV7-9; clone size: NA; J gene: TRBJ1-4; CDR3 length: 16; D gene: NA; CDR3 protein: CASTKGRGAPNEKLFF; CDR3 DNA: TGTGCCAGCACCAAAGGGAGGGGGGCACCTAATGAAAAACTGTTTTTT
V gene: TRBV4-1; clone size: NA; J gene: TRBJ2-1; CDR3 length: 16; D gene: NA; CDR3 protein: CASSQESSPVNNEQFF; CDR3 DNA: TGCGCCAGCAGCCAAGAATCGAGCCCCGTGAACAATGAGCAGTTCTTC
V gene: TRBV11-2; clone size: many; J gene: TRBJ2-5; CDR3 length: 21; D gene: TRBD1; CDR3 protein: CASSPFRDRGRGSASGETQYF; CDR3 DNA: TGTGCCAGCAGCCCCTTCCGGGACAGGGGGCGCGGGTCGGCTTCAGGAGAGACCCAGTACTTC
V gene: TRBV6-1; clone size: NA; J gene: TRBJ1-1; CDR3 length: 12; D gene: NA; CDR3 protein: CASTVRATEAFF; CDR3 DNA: TGTGCCAGCACCGTCCGGGCCACTGAAGCTTTCTTT
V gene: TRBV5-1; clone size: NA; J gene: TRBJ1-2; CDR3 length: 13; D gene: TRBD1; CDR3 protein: CASSAQGDYGYTF; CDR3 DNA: TGCGCCAGCAGCGCACAGGGGGACTATGGCTACACCTTC